Below, 30 T cell receptor beta chains from the same sample are listed, as sequenced in a study of blood T cell repertoires in COVID-19. Generated by immunoSEQ multiplex PCR, the TCRdb table keeps only in-frame clones and is missing some. Here the sample spans around 70,000 clones, more than 75% being singletons. Input material: peripheral blood. These receptors all come from a man aged 50 or older with acute or convalescent COVID-19.

This clone was seen a single time. This chain links TRBV19 with TRBJ1-5; TRBD1 might be the D (6 bases). Germline CDR1 is LNHDA and CDR2 is SQIVND (reference sequence). The V gene lost 7 bases and the J gene lost 5 bases, with 18 bases spanning the gap. This CDR3 contains 15 residues. Here the CDR3 DNA reads TGTGCCAGTACCCTGGGAACAGGGCCACATCAGCCCCAGCATTTT. It translates to CASTLGTGPHQPQHF.

V and J are TRBV7-9 and TRBJ1-6; a weak D match, TRBD1 (5 bases). Per germline, CDR1 SEHNR and CDR2 FQNEAQ (reference sequence). V gave up 1 base and J gave up 0 bases, with 10 bases separating them. The CDR3 is made up of 17 amino acids. The CDR3 DNA is TGTGCCAGCAGCTTAGAAGGGGTCCGCTCCTATAATTCACCCCTCCACTTT. Translated: CASSLEGVRSYNSPLHF.

This clone showed up just once. The chain employs TRBV19 and TRBJ1-4, with TRBD1 matching over 8 bases. Germline V gene data show CDR1 as LNHDA and CDR2 as SQIVND (reference sequence). The CDR3 consists of 15 residues. Unmatched junction bases numbered 10, after V lost 5 bases and J lost 8 bases. The DNA of the CDR3 is TGTGCCAGTAGTGCCGCAGGGGGCTTAGGAGAAAAACTGTTTTTT. Translation gives CASSAAGGLGEKLFF.

J is TRBJ1-6 and V is TRBV6-5, with unresolved D. Trimming took off 2 bases at V and 6 bases at J, with 11 bases between the two ends. The CDR3 contains 15 residues. Per the germline V gene, CDR1 is MNHEY and CDR2 is SVGAGI. Written as DNA, the CDR3 is TGTGCCAGCAGTTACGCGGGTGGACTTAATTCACCCCTCCACTTT. Protein product: CASSYAGGLNSPLHF.

In this sample, this clone turned up once. This sequence joins TRBV7-2 and TRBJ1-6; the D is unclear. This CDR3 contains 13 residues. Germline V gene data show CDR1 as SGHTA and CDR2 as FQGNSA. V was pared by 5 bases and J by 7 bases, with 9 bases between. This CDR3 reads CASSLSPNSPLHF. In nucleotides, the CDR3 is TGTGCCAGCAGCCTAAGTCCCAATTCACCCCTCCACTTT.

The V gene is TRBV27, the J gene TRBJ1-2; 8 bases fit TRBD1. V lost 2 bases to trimming and J lost 2 bases; unmatched junction nucleotides: 1. CDR3 length: 14 amino acids. Germline loops: CDR1 MNHEY, CDR2 SMNVEV (reference sequence). The CDR3 protein is CASSLNRGNYGYTF. CDR3 nucleotides: TGTGCCAGCAGTTTAAACAGGGGGAACTATGGCTACACCTTC.

A few counts support this clone. The rearrangement links TRBV27 to TRBJ1-4; D is uncertain. Germline CDR1 is MNHEY and CDR2 is SMNVEV (reference sequence). This CDR3 has 19 residues. V was pared by 0 bases and J by 0 bases, with 17 bases between. The CDR3 sequence: CASSLSSSAGLATNEKLFF. The CDR3 nucleotides are TGTGCCAGCAGTTTATCGAGTAGCGCAGGTTTGGCAACTAATGAAAAACTGTTTTTT.

The J gene is TRBJ1-6, the V gene TRBV12-3 or TRBV12-4; unclear D gene. The ends were cut back, 6 bases at V and 5 bases at J, with 8 bases in the middle. The CDR3 loop spans 13 amino acids. The chain's CDR3 is CASRWRHNSPLHF. The CDR3 bases are TGTGCCAGCAGGTGGCGGCATAATTCACCCCTCCACTTT.

DNA of the CDR3: TGCAGTGCTAGTAGACTCAATGAGCAGTTCTTC. Protein product: CSASRLNEQFF. This chain connects TRBV20-1 to TRBJ2-1, with D uncertain. Germline lookup yields CDR1 DFQATT and CDR2 SNEGSKA (reference sequence). Trimming removed 3 bases at V and 6 bases at J, with 6 bases between. The CDR3 extends over 11 amino acids.

The chain couples TRBV27 to TRBJ2-7; D ambiguous. Germline CDR1 and CDR2: MNHEY and SMNVEV (reference sequence). The CDR3 spans 14 residues. V lost 4 bases and J lost 3, with 13 bases in between. CDR3 protein: CASSYAHLRYEQYF. CDR3 in DNA: TGTGCCAGCAGTTATGCTCATCTACGCTACGAGCAGTACTTC.

The chain joins TRBV12-3 or TRBV12-4 to TRBJ1-2; 7 bases map to TRBD1. Trimming took 5 bases from V and 4 from J; bases not matched to a gene: 1. The CDR3 runs 12 residues. This chain's CDR3 is CASSPGGYGYTF. CDR3 in DNA: TGTGCCAGCAGTCCAGGGGGCTATGGCTACACCTTC.

This chain connects TRBV11-3 to TRBJ2-1; D might be TRBD2 (6 bases). The CDR3 covers 17 residues. Germline V gene lookup returns CDR1 SGHNT and CDR2 YENEEA. The V and J ends lost 1 base and 0 bases respectively, with 13 bases between them. The CDR3 bases are TGTGCCAGCAGCTTAGCAGAGCGGGCGAGCTCCTACAATGAGCAGTTCTTC. Residues: CASSLAERASSYNEQFF.

This chain connects TRBV11-2 to TRBJ2-7; 7 nucleotides line up with TRBD1. This CDR3 contains 14 residues. The V gene end was trimmed by 5 bases and the J gene end by 2 bases; junction bases not matched to a gene: 6. Per germline, CDR1 SGHAT and CDR2 FQNNGV. CDR3 residues: CASSPEGGPYEQYF. In DNA form, the CDR3 reads TGTGCCAGCAGCCCCGAAGGGGGCCCCTACGAGCAGTACTTC. The entire variable domain, with the rest obtained from reference TRBV11-2 and TRBJ2-7, is as follows: EAGVAQSPRYKIIEKRQSVAFWCNPISGHATLYWYQQILGQGPKLLIQFQNNGVVDDSQLPKDRFSAERLKGVDSTLKIQPAKLEDSAVYLCASSPEGGPYEQYFGPGTRLTVT.

This chain links TRBV7-9 with TRBJ2-1, with TRBD2 identical over 9 bases. V lost 8 bases, J lost 12 bases, and 5 bases stayed unmatched. Germline lookup yields CDR1 SEHNR and CDR2 FQNEAQ (reference sequence). This CDR3 contains 11 residues. This chain's CDR3 is CASLAGFGQFF. As DNA, the CDR3 is TGTGCCAGCCTAGCGGGATTTGGGCAGTTCTTC.

The rearrangement joins TRBV5-1 to TRBJ2-1, with D maybe TRBD2 (7 bases). CDR1 is SGHRS, CDR2 YFSETQ, per germline. The ends were cut back, 3 bases at V and 5 bases at J, with 18 bases in the middle. The CDR3 runs to 16 residues. The CDR3 region has the DNA TGCGCCAGCAGCTCGTTTCGGGGGGCGGTAGACAATGAGCAGTTCTTC. It encodes CASSSFRGAVDNEQFF.

The chain joins TRBV19 to TRBJ2-1; 7 nucleotides align to TRBD2. Losses at the gene ends were 6 bases for V and 5 bases for J; bases not matched to a gene: 10. Germline values: CDR1 LNHDA, CDR2 SQIVND (reference sequence). There are 15 residues in the CDR3. This chain's CDR3 is CASSLGAGNHNEQFF. The CDR3 DNA reads as TGTGCCAGTAGCCTGGGAGCGGGAAATCACAATGAGCAGTTCTTC. Based on the CDR3 plus reference TRBV19 and TRBJ2-1, the full variable domain is DGGITQSPKYLFRKEGQNVTLSCEQNLNHDAMYWYRQDPGQGLRLIYYSQIVNDFQKGDIAEGYSVSREKKESFPLTVTSAQKNPTAFYLCASSLGAGNHNEQFFGPGTRLTVL.

The V call is TRBV29-1, the J call TRBJ2-1; no reliable D call. With 4 bases removed from V and 1 base from J, the gap between germline ends came to 8 bases. Germline lookup yields CDR1 SQVTM and CDR2 ANQGSEA. The CDR3 runs to 13 residues. The CDR3 is CSVASLSYNEQFF. CDR3 DNA sequence: TGCAGCGTTGCGTCACTATCCTACAATGAGCAGTTCTTC.

The chain joins TRBV18 to TRBJ1-1, with 7 bases that match TRBD1. Germline CDR1 reads KGHSH; CDR2 reads LQKENI. The CDR3 extends over 15 amino acids. The V and J ends lost 6 bases and 1 base, in that order; junction bases with no gene match: 8. The CDR3 is CASSPTGTENTEAFF. CDR3 sequence (DNA): TGTGCCAGCTCCCCGACAGGGACGGAGAACACTGAAGCTTTCTTT. Complete variable domain (other parts from reference TRBV18 and TRBJ1-1): NAGVMQNPRHLVRRRGQEARLRCSPMKGHSHVYWYRQLPEEGLKFMVYLQKENIIDESGMPKERFSAEFPKEGPSILRIQQVVRGDSAAYFCASSPTGTENTEAFFGQGTRLTVV.

The V gene is TRBV6-5, the J gene TRBJ1-2; D remains unclear. CDR1 is MNHEY and CDR2 is SVGAGI in the germline V gene. The CDR3 is 14 residues long. Trimming took off 2 bases at V and 3 bases at J, with 10 bases between the two ends. CDR3: CASSYGEGHYGYTF. The DNA for the CDR3 is TGTGCCAGCAGTTACGGGGAGGGTCACTATGGCTACACCTTC.

The chain recombines TRBV5-1 with TRBJ1-1, with D perhaps TRBD1 (5 bases). The CDR3 consists of 13 residues. The germline gives CDR1 SGHRS, CDR2 YFSETQ. With 1 base removed from V and 3 bases from J, the gap between germline ends came to 7 bases. The CDR3 loop reads CASSLKQDTEAFF. CDR3 DNA sequence: TGCGCCAGCAGCTTGAAACAGGACACTGAAGCTTTCTTT.

The chain's CDR3 is CASSQDFNRGNSPLHF. The DNA of the CDR3 is TGCGCCAGCAGCCAAGATTTTAACAGGGGTAATTCACCCCTCCACTTT. This chain uses TRBV4-3 with TRBJ1-6, with 7 positions matching TRBD1. The V gene end was trimmed by 0 bases and the J gene end by 6 bases; junction bases not matched to a gene: 5. The CDR3 contains 16 residues. CDR1 is LGHNA, CDR2 YSLEER, per germline.

This rearrangement joins TRBV6-5 to TRBJ1-1; the match to TRBD1 covers 8 bases. Germline V gives CDR1 MNHEY, CDR2 SVGAGI. This CDR3 has 14 amino acids. V was pared by 10 bases and J by 5 bases, with 12 bases of the junction left unmatched. CDR3 residues: CATQTGEWSTEAFF. CDR3 sequence (DNA): TGTGCCACTCAGACAGGGGAGTGGAGTACTGAAGCTTTCTTT.

CDR3 DNA: TGTGCCAGCAGCCAATCAAGGCAGGGCTACGAGCAGTACTTC. Residues: CASSQSRQGYEQYF. The chain employs TRBV16 and TRBJ2-7; D might be TRBD1 (5 bases). The CDR3 runs to 14 residues. Germline CDR1 and CDR2: KGHSY and FQNENV. Trimming cost V 0 bases and J 3 bases, with 9 bases left between them.

The chain uses TRBV6-2 or TRBV6-3 and TRBJ2-5; tentative D call: TRBD2 (6 bases). Trimming pared 2 bases from V and 5 bases from J, leaving 9 bases between. The CDR3 contains 13 residues. From germline, CDR1 is MNHEY and CDR2 SVGEGT. CDR3 amino acids: CASSYGGFETQYF. CDR3 nucleotides: TGTGCCAGCAGTTACGGGGGGTTCGAGACCCAGTACTTC.

This chain links TRBV6-2 or TRBV6-3 with TRBJ1-3; the D is unclear. V was pared by 2 bases and J by 4 bases, with 15 bases between. The CDR3 contains 16 residues. The germline gives CDR1 MNHEY, CDR2 SVGEGT. In nucleotides, the CDR3 is TGTGCCAGCAGTTACGTTAACCCAGGAAGAGGAAACACCATATATTTT. Its translation is CASSYVNPGRGNTIYF.

This clone was seen just once. CDR3 nucleotides: TGTGCCAGTAGTATTAAGGGGCCCTCTGGGGGCAACTATGGCTACACCTTC. This encodes CASSIKGPSGGNYGYTF. The gene calls are TRBV19 and TRBJ1-2, with D perhaps TRBD1 (6 bases). This CDR3 comprises 17 residues. The germline V and J ends were trimmed by 3 bases and 2 bases, with 19 bases remaining between them. CDR1 and CDR2 from the germline V gene are LNHDA and SQIVND (reference sequence).

This chain connects TRBV28 to TRBJ1-5; D not certain. CDR1 is MDHEN, CDR2 SYDVKM, per germline. This CDR3 spans 13 amino acids. V was clipped by 1 base and J by 3 bases, with 4 bases between them. The CDR3 reads CASSLLNNQPQHF. Here the CDR3 DNA reads TGTGCCAGCAGTTTATTAAACAATCAGCCCCAGCATTTT.

V is TRBV2 and J is TRBJ1-5; a possible D gene is TRBD1 (6 bases). CDR3 length equals 13 residues. V was shortened by 7 bases and J by 7 bases, with 14 bases between the two germline ends. Germline V gene lookup returns CDR1 SNHLY and CDR2 FYNNEI. CDR3 nucleotide sequence: TGTGCCAGCACCTCACAGGGTGAACAGCCCCAGCATTTT. Translation: CASTSQGEQPQHF.

This clone was counted a few times. This chain joins TRBV10-3 and TRBJ2-3; 9 bases map to TRBD2. The CDR3 has 16 residues. J was trimmed by 2 bases and V by 5 bases; bases with no gene match: 8. Looked up from germline, CDR1 is ENHRY and CDR2 is SYGVKD. The CDR3 protein is CAISPQAGGLTDTQYF. The CDR3 DNA sequence: TGTGCCATCAGTCCACAAGCGGGAGGCCTCACAGATACGCAGTATTTT.

The chain uses TRBV3-1 (or the pseudogene TRBV3-2) and TRBJ1-5; 7 positions agree with TRBD1. V was clipped by 4 bases and J by 7 bases; unmatched bases: 10. The CDR3 sequence is 15 residues long. From germline, CDR1 is LGHDT and CDR2 YNNKEL (reference sequence). The CDR3 region has the DNA TGTGCCAGCAGCCGAGGCGGGCAGGGGGTGCAGCCCCAGCATTTT. Its protein product is CASSRGGQGVQPQHF.